The rows below give T cell receptor beta chains drawn from one sample of a study of blood T cell repertoires in COVID-19. Produced via immunoSEQ multiplex PCR; TCRdb's table is partial and in-frame only. The top ten clones hold under 13% of a sample with 70,000 or so clones, roughly 84% of them seen once. The specimen sequenced was peripheral blood. The receptor set was obtained from a woman between 18 and 29 years old with acute or convalescent COVID-19. CDR3s include the opening cysteine and the closing phenylalanine or tryptophan. A D gene is named only where the DNA matches it firmly. Size tells how often a clone was seen (once, few, many) or the class of an expanded clone, and some rows leave it out.

TRBD1	once	TRBJ2-3	TRBV3-1/TRBV3-2	TGTGCCAGCAGCCCCGGGACAGGGTACACAGATACGCAGTATTTT	CASSPGTGYTDTQYF
-	-	TRBJ2-1	TRBV15	TGTGCCACCAGCAGTCCGGGAGCCAGAAATGAGCAGTTCTTC	CATSSPGARNEQFF
-	-	TRBJ1-1	TRBV10-3	TGTGCCATCAGTCTAGGAGGGGTAGGCACTGAAGCTTTCTTT	CAISLGGVGTEAFF
-	-	TRBJ2-7	TRBV6-2/TRBV6-3	TGTGCCAGCAGCCCCGGTCGGGACAAGAGAACCGGGACCATACCCTTCGCCTCCTACGAGCAGTACTTC	CASSPGRDKRTGTIPFASYEQYF
-	-	TRBJ1-2	TRBV5-1	TGCGCCAGCAGCTTGGAGGGGCGGCAGGGGCTTGATGGCTACACCTTC	CASSLEGRQGLDGYTF
-	-	TRBJ1-1	TRBV5-1	TGCGCCAGCAGCTTGGCCGGGGGGAACACTGAAGCTTTCTTT	CASSLAGGNTEAFF
TRBD2	-	TRBJ2-1	TRBV5-6	TGTGCCAGCAGCCGGGGACTAGCGGATTACAATGAGCAGTTCTTC	CASSRGLADYNEQFF
-	-	TRBJ1-1	TRBV5-1	TGCGCCAGCAGCGGTCTAGGGGCGCCCGAGTTGGGAAAGGATGTTGAGTCGGCTTTCTTT	CASSGLGAPELGKDVESAFF
TRBD2	-	TRBJ2-2	TRBV7-6	TGTGCCAGCAGGGCCGGGACTACGAACACCGGGGAGCTGTTTTTT	CASRAGTTNTGELFF
TRBD1	-	TRBJ1-6	TRBV6-5	TGTGCCAGCAGTTACTCTTGGGACAGGGGTAAATCACCCCTCCACTTT	CASSYSWDRGKSPLHF
-	-	TRBJ1-1	TRBV12-5	TGTGCTAGTGGTTCGGACGGGGGGCCCACTGAAGCTTTCTTT	CASGSDGGPTEAFF
TRBD2	-	TRBJ2-5	TRBV6-2/TRBV6-3	TGTGCCAGCAGTTACTCAAGCGGGGGGGAGACCCAGTACTTC	CASSYSSGGETQYF
TRBD1	-	TRBJ1-4	TRBV24-1	TGTGCCACCAGTGATTTCGACGGGACAGGGTTAGAAAAACTGTTTTTT	CATSDFDGTGLEKLFF
-	once	TRBJ1-2	TRBV15	TGTGCCACCAGCAGCTTGGGTGGAGAGGGCTATGGCTACACCTTC	CATSSLGGEGYGYTF
-	once	TRBJ1-1	TRBV27	TGTGCCAGCAGTAGGTTGGGGCGCGACACTGAAGCTTTCTTT	CASSRLGRDTEAFF
TRBD2	-	TRBJ2-5	TRBV7-6	TGTGCCAGCAGCTTAGACCGGGGGGACCTCCAAGAGACCCAGTACTTC	CASSLDRGDLQETQYF
TRBD2	-	TRBJ2-1	TRBV7-2	TGTGCCAGCAGCTTGGCCGGGACTAGCGGGAGCAGCTCCTACAATGAGCAGTTCTTC	CASSLAGTSGSSSYNEQFF
TRBD1	-	TRBJ1-4	TRBV7-9	TGTGCCAGCAGCTTAGGTCCCCCGGGGACAGGGAAAGAAAAACTGTTTTTT	CASSLGPPGTGKEKLFF
TRBD2	-	TRBJ2-3	TRBV7-2	TGTGCCAGCAGCCCAGCGGGAGGAGGTTCAGATACGCAGTATTTT	CASSPAGGGSDTQYF
-	-	TRBJ1-1	TRBV27	TGTGCCAGCGGTTCAAGCTCCCCGGCTTTCTTT	CASGSSSPAFF
TRBD1	once	TRBJ2-2	TRBV30	TGTGCCTGGAGTGGAGGGGGCCGGGAGCTGTTTTTT	CAWSGGGRELFF
-	-	TRBJ2-1	TRBV11-2	TGTGCCAGCAGCTTAGTCGTCACTTACTCCTACAATGAGCAGTTCTTC	CASSLVVTYSYNEQFF
-	-	TRBJ1-5	TRBV27	TGTGCCAGCAGTATGACAGCTAGCAATCAGCCCCAGCATTTT	CASSMTASNQPQHF
TRBD1	-	TRBJ1-1	TRBV30	TGTGCCTGGAGTGTTGGACAGGGCCTTAACACTGAAGCTTTCTTT	CAWSVGQGLNTEAFF
TRBD1	once	TRBJ1-3	TRBV5-1	TGCGCCAGCAGCCCGGGACAGCTGAGCTCTGGAAACACCATATATTTT	CASSPGQLSSGNTIYF
-	-	TRBJ2-1	TRBV29-1	TGCAGCTCCTCGAGTCGGGGAGGAGATGAGCAGTTCTTC	CSSSSRGGDEQFF
TRBD2	-	TRBJ2-7	TRBV14	TGTGCCAGCAGCCCAGGACTAGCGGGAGAGGGGCAGTACTTC	CASSPGLAGEGQYF
-	-	TRBJ1-2	TRBV7-9	TGTGCCAGCAGCTGGCCATCCCCCCGGGTGCACTATGGCTACACCTTC	CASSWPSPRVHYGYTF
TRBD1	-	TRBJ1-2	TRBV29-1	TGCAGCGCTATGACAGGGAACTATGGCTACACCTTC	CSAMTGNYGYTF
-	-	TRBJ2-1	TRBV11-1	TGTGCCAGCAGCTTAGGCGGATTTGTGTACAATGAGCAGTTCTTC	CASSLGGFVYNEQFF
-	-	TRBJ2-7	TRBV6-5	TGTGCCAGCAAAGAGGTGGACTCGTACGAGCAGTACTTC	CASKEVDSYEQYF